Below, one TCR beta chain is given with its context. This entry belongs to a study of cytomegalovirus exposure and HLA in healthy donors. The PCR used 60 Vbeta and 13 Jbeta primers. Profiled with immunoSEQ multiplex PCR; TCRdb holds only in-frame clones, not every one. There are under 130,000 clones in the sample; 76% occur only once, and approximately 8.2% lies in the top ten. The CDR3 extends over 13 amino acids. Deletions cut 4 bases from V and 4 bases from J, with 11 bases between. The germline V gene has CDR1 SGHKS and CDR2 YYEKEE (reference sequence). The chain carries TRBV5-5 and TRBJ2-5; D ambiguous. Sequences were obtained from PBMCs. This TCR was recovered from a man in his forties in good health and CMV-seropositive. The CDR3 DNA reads TGTGCCAGCAGCCTCCCCCCCGTAGAGACCCAGTACTTC. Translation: CASSLPPVETQYF.